Reported below is one T cell receptor (beta chain). The source of the sample is a study of blood T cell repertoires in COVID-19. Study information: Acute and convalescent COVID-19 samples came from the United States, Italy and Spain. PBMCs, B-cell-depleted T cells, or T cells were the source of the cDNA or gDNA that made up the material.

In the source study's methods: Reference gene primer amplification yielded estimated nucleated cell counts. The assay was immunoSEQ multiplex PCR, and TCRdb's table has in-frame clones only and misses some. The DNA was the basis for D and trimming; V, J and clone size are from that table. The sample has approximately 50,000 clones; approximately 80% are singletons. The CDR3 totals 13 residues. Germline-derived CDR1 and CDR2 are MGHRA and YSYEKL. V was shortened by 1 base and J by 7 bases, with 10 bases between the two germline ends. Sequencing was done on a sample of peripheral blood. This clonotype was obtained from a man in his sixties or seventies with active or convalescent COVID-19. V gene TRBV4-1 combines with J gene TRBJ1-1, with D possibly matching TRBD1 (5 bases). As DNA, the CDR3 is TGCGCCAGCAGCCAAGTATCCCAGGGTGAAGCTTTCTTT. Encoded protein: CASSQVSQGEAFF.